This T cell receptor (beta chain) was identified in a study of control samples from healthy donors and cancer patients. The assay was immunoSEQ multiplex PCR, and TCRdb's table has in-frame clones only and misses some. The sample shows approximately 46,000 clones, around 94% of them seen only once. This clone was recorded only once. V lost 1 base and J lost 8, with 6 bases in between. Germline lookup yields CDR1 SGHDN and CDR2 FVKESK. The CDR3 is 12 amino acids. The chain has TRBV14 and TRBJ2-1; D is uncertain. This TCR was sampled from a man aged 30 to 39 with colorectal cancer. What was sequenced was PBMCs. In DNA, the CDR3 is TGTGCCAGCAGCCAAGTTACTCATGAGCAGTTCTTC. Translating it yields CASSQVTHEQFF.